This TCR beta chain was sequenced for a study of blood T cell repertoires in COVID-19. The V gene end was trimmed by 1 base and the J gene end by 1 base; junction bases not matched to a gene: 3. Germline loops: CDR1 SGHDT, CDR2 YYEEEE. The CDR3 has 16 residues. Original processing methods: Quantification of nucleated cells was approximated via reference gene primer amplification. The repertoire was sequenced with immunoSEQ multiplex PCR; TCRdb's copy has only in-frame clones and lacks some. That table gives V, J and clone size, and the DNA gave D and trimming. The sample records 35,000 to 50,000 clones, around 91% being singletons.

The chain uses TRBV5-6 and TRBJ2-2; 8 bases match TRBD1. This TCR came from a man aged 45-65 years with active COVID-19. What was sequenced was peripheral blood. In DNA, the CDR3 is TGTGCCAGCAGCTTGCAGACAGGGGTGAACACCGGGGAGCTGTTTTTT. It codes for CASSLQTGVNTGELFF.